This T cell receptor (beta chain) originates from a study of T cell repertoires in cytomegalovirus infection. Study summary: TCR beta signatures that were public indicated CMV infection and matching HLA type.

TCRdb analysed the reads with MiXCR anew, one entry per CDR3 protein. The repertoire holds roughly 230,000 distinct CDR3 sequences, with about a sixth as singletons. Losses at the gene ends were 7 bases for V and 2 bases for J; bases not matched to a gene: 11. This CDR3 has 14 residues. Germline CDR1 is DFQATT and CDR2 is SNEGSKA (reference sequence). This clonotype showed up just a few times. The chain is built from TRBV20-1 and TRBJ2-7; 7 bases agree with TRBD1. The TCR was taken from a human donor in good health (CMV status not recorded). Some clones in this sample may be carry-over from other donors' samples. Input material: CD8+ T cells from PBMCs. CDR3 sequence reads: CSGQGRYMAYEQYF. The CDR3 DNA follows: TGCAGTGGACAGGGAAGGTATATGGCCTACGAGCAGTACTTC.